The sequence of this T cell receptor (beta chain) was determined in a study of CD8+ T cells in alopecia areata. In the study overall: At a dose of 5 to 10 mg twice daily, oral tofacitinib was given to treated patients. Whole-study results and caveats: Scalp repertoires also include resident alphabeta T cells from normal skin. An increase in clonality over normal scalp was evident in lesional scalp, especially alopecia totalis/universalis.

V was clipped by 6 bases and J by 5 bases; unmatched bases: 7. In germline, CDR1 is SQVTM, CDR2 ANQGSEA. This CDR3 contains 14 residues. About this clone: Its antigen is undetermined.

RNA, once extracted, was reverse transcribed into cDNA for use as the sequencing template. Here immunoSEQ multiplex PCR was the method, and the copy in TCRdb shows in-frame clones only, minus some. The sample includes a few hundred thousand clones, under 70% of them seen just once. The chain is built from TRBV29-1 and TRBJ2-5, with 12 bases that match TRBD1. The sequence was collected from a human donor with alopecia areata. Sequenced here: CD4+ T cells sorted from blood, sampled at week 0. CDR3 DNA sequence: TGCAGCGTCATTGGGACAGGGGGCGCGGAGACCCAGTACTTC. Its protein is CSVIGTGGAETQYF.